The text below deals with one TCR beta chain. Antigen: not known. Through template switching, UMIs that included a 6-nucleotide sample barcode were added. TCRdb re-called the 5' RACE reads and gives one entry per CDR3 protein, without DNA. The data include a few hundred thousand distinct CDR3 sequences; the top ten clones carry approximately 2.8%. The data were obtained in a study of monozygotic twins with inflammatory bowel disease. Study-level points and caveats: It was not supported that a single strong signal or clonotype was associated with IBD. IBD patients, compared with healthy twins, shared fewer clonotypes with others (especially with disease activity).

The CDR3 extends over 18 amino acids. The germline V gene encodes CDR1 LGHNA and CDR2 YSLEER. This sequence originates from a human donor with ulcerative colitis or Crohn's disease, or a healthy co-twin of an affected twin (not recorded which). The chain is built from TRBV4-3 and TRBJ2-2; TCRdb gives TRBD1 as the D gene, but with no DNA this cannot be confirmed. The sequenced sample consisted of blood. The CDR3 sequence is CASSQVSGGAGWTGELFF.